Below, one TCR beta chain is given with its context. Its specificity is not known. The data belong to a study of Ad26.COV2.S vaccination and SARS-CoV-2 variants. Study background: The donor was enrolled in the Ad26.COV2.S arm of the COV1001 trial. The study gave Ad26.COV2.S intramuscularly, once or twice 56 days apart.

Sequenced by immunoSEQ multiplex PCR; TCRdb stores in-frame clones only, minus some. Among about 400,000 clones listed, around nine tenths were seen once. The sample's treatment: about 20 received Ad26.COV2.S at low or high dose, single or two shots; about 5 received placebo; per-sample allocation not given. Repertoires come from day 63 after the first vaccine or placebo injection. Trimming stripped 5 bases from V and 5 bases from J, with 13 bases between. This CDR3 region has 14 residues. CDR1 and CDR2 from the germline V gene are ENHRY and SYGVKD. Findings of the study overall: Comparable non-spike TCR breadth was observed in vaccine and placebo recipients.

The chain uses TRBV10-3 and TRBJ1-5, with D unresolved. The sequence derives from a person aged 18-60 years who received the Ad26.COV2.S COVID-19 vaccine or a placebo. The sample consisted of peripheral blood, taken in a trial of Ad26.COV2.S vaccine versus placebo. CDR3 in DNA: TGTGCCATCAGTTCGACCTCTGGGGATCAGCCCCAGCATTTT. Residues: CAISSTSGDQPQHF.